The T cell receptor beta chain under discussion was sequenced for a study of shared clonotypes between healthy human individuals. Study findings and constraints: The authors expected sequencing depth to affect clonotype sharing among donors.

Concerning this clone: What it recognizes is unknown.

Germline CDR1 is LNHDA and CDR2 is SQIVND (reference sequence). The CDR3 has 23 residues. Losses at the gene ends were 4 bases for V and 0 bases for J; bases not matched to a gene: 23. Using immunoSEQ multiplex PCR, the repertoire was profiled, and TCRdb retains in-frame clones only, with some absent. The profile shows roughly 2.6 million clones, over 85% of them singletons. All of the donors resided in Nashville, Tennessee, and each was a Caucasian adult. The sequence was collected from a man between 18 and 29 years old in good health. Sequenced material: naive CD4+ T cells sorted from blood. Stated subset: CD45RA+ positively selected. The J gene is TRBJ2-5, the V gene TRBV19; 13 bases line up with TRBD2. In DNA, the CDR3 is TGTGCCAGTAGTACCGGACAGCCGGGACTAGCGGGACTCAGGAGTTTGCACCAAGAGACCCAGTACTTC. Protein sequence: CASSTGQPGLAGLRSLHQETQYF.